These 8 T cell receptor beta chains were sequenced from one sample in a study of T cells in narcolepsy. Repertoires were generated with immunoSEQ multiplex PCR, while TCRdb's copy carries only in-frame clones and drops some. The repertoire holds 25,000 to 35,000 clones, with roughly 90% as singletons. The sequencing sample was made of CD45RA- memory CD4+ T cells from PBMCs. All receptors come from a human donor with narcolepsy.

The chain is built from TRBV7-2 and TRBJ2-4; no reliable D call. This CDR3 spans 17 amino acids. V was clipped by 2 bases and J by 0 bases, with 14 bases between them. The germline V gene has CDR1 SGHTA and CDR2 FQGNSA. The CDR3 sequence: CASSLFLSRTAKNIQYF. The DNA for the CDR3 is TGTGCCAGCAGCTTATTCCTTAGTCGGACAGCCAAAAACATTCAGTACTTC.

The chain carries TRBV9 and TRBJ2-1, with TRBD2 matching 7 bases. Germline loops: CDR1 SGDLS, CDR2 YYNGEE. CDR3 length equals 15 residues. After removal of 0 bases from V and 1 base from J, the junction contained 1 base not matched to a gene. The CDR3, as DNA: TGTGCCAGCAGCGTAGGTAGCGGGTCCTACAATGAGCAGTTCTTC. This encodes CASSVGSGSYNEQFF.

The chain has TRBV10-3 and TRBJ1-5, with D possibly TRBD1 on 5 matching bases. V lost 2 bases, J lost 6 bases, and 5 bases lay in between. This CDR3 has 12 residues. CDR1 is ENHRY, CDR2 SYGVKD, per germline. CDR3 DNA: TGTGCCATCAGTGAGGGGGGTCAGCCCCAGCATTTT. Translated: CAISEGGQPQHF.

The chain uses TRBV11-2 and TRBJ2-5, with D perhaps assigned TRBD1 or TRBD2 (5 bases each). Looked up from germline, CDR1 is SGHAT and CDR2 is FQNNGV. Trimming pared 2 bases from V and 5 bases from J, leaving 9 bases between. This CDR3 region has 13 residues. The chain's CDR3 is CASSLHGDETQYF. For the CDR3, the DNA is TGTGCCAGCAGCTTACACGGGGACGAGACCCAGTACTTC.

J is TRBJ2-1 and V is TRBV18; 7 nucleotides line up with TRBD2. Germline-derived CDR1 and CDR2 are KGHSH and LQKENI. This CDR3 is built from 15 residues. V lost 0 bases to trimming and J lost 7 bases; unmatched junction nucleotides: 6. The CDR3: CASSPPLKRDNEQFF. The CDR3 nucleotides are TGTGCCAGCTCACCACCGTTGAAGCGGGATAATGAGCAGTTCTTC. The full variable domain, its missing parts supplied by reference TRBV18 and TRBJ2-1, is NAGVMQNPRHLVRRRGQEARLRCSPMKGHSHVYWYRQLPEEGLKFMVYLQKENIIDESGMPKERFSAEFPKEGPSILRIQQVVRGDSAAYFCASSPPLKRDNEQFFGPGTRLTVL.

This clone was detected only once. The chain employs TRBV19 and TRBJ1-2, with D possibly being TRBD1 (5 bases). V shed 6 bases and J shed 7 bases, with 18 bases lying between them. The germline V gene encodes CDR1 LNHDA and CDR2 SQIVND (reference sequence). CDR3 length: 14 residues. In DNA form, the CDR3 reads TGTGCCAGTAGCACGAGCAGACAGTCGGGTGGCTACACCTTC. As protein: CASSTSRQSGGYTF.

This clone appeared once. The CDR3 reads CSVETGGSDEQYF. CDR3 DNA: TGCAGCGTTGAGACAGGGGGCTCAGACGAGCAGTACTTC. The rearrangement joins TRBV29-1 to TRBJ2-7; TRBD1 matches at 10 bases. Trimming took 3 bases from V and 5 from J; bases not matched to a gene: 4. The germline V gene has CDR1 SQVTM and CDR2 ANQGSEA. This CDR3 contains 13 residues.

The chain links TRBV4-2 to TRBJ1-5; D gene unclear. This CDR3 comprises 14 residues. Germline V gene data show CDR1 as LGHNA and CDR2 as YNFKEQ. Between the trimmed V and J ends, which lost 0 bases and 0 bases, there was a span of 3 bases. CDR3 sequence: CASSQEGSNQPQHF. The CDR3 DNA reads TGTGCCAGCAGCCAAGAGGGTAGCAATCAGCCCCAGCATTTT.